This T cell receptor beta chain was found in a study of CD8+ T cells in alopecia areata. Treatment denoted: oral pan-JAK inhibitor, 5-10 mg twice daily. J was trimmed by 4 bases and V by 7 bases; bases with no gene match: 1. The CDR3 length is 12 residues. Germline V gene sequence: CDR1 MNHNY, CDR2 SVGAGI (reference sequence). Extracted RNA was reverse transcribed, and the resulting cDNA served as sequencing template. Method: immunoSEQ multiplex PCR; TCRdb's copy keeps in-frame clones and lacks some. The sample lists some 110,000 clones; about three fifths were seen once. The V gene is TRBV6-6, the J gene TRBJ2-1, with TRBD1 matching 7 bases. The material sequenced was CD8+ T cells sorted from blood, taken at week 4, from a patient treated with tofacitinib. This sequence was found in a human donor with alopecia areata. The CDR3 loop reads CASMGQYNEQFF. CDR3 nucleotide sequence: TGTGCCAGCATGGGACAGTACAATGAGCAGTTCTTC.